This T cell receptor beta chain emerged from a study of T cells after posttransplantation cyclophosphamide. In this sample, this clone turned up many times. J gave up 3 bases and V 11 bases, and 10 bases lay outside the gene matches. The germline V gene encodes CDR1 MNHEY and CDR2 SMNVEV (reference sequence). CDR3 length equals 16 residues. Generated by immunoSEQ multiplex PCR, the TCRdb table keeps only in-frame clones and is missing some. This sample carries approximately 25,000 clones, none of them present only once. Treatment was busulfan-fludarabine conditioning, a marrow graft, and cyclophosphamide on days +3 and +4.

This receptor was taken from a male patient in his late teens or twenties who received an allogeneic stem cell transplant from a related donor, was CMV-positive, and had no GVHD. Part of the T cell pool may stem from the graft donor. The chain carries TRBV27 and TRBJ2-1, with 13 bases that match TRBD2. This specimen was PBMCs, taken after allogeneic stem cell transplant with posttransplant cyclophosphamide. The CDR3 nucleotides read TGTGCCCCAAGGGGGACTAGCGGGATCTACTACAATGAGCAGTTCTTC. This codes for CAPRGTSGIYYNEQFF.